The clone carrying this T cell receptor beta chain came up a few times. The antigen is not known. Healthy Caucasians provided all donations. V was clipped by 2 bases and J by 1 base, with 11 bases between them. From germline, CDR1 is KGHDR and CDR2 SFDVKD. This CDR3 is 15 amino acids long. The record originates from a study of identical twins. Study observations and caveats: Diverse VJ usage suggested most zero-insertion clonotypes were not invariant T cells. Findings depended on cross-sectional statistics rather than tracking the same donors.

cDNA carried unique molecular identifiers, and a universal primer site was added by template switching. TCRdb re-called the 5' RACE reads with MiXCR, one entry per CDR3 protein. This table holds nearly 900,000 distinct CDR3 sequences, roughly an eighth found once. The data were also submitted as part of a second study, on yellow fever vaccine responses in identical twins.

The chain employs TRBV24-1 and TRBJ2-7; D perhaps matches TRBD1 (5 bases). This clonotype was sampled from a young woman in good health. Sequenced: PBMCs. The DNA of the CDR3 is TGTGCCACCAGTGATTCCTCCGGACATTCCTACGAGCAGTACTTC. This translates into CATSDSSGHSYEQYF.